The entry below gives a single T cell receptor beta chain sequence along with its context. This sample was taken from a study of blood T cell repertoires in COVID-19. Germline V CDR1 and CDR2: SGHVS, FNYEAQ. The CDR3 loop spans 13 amino acids. The germline V and J ends were trimmed by 3 bases and 4 bases, with 9 bases remaining between them. Generated by immunoSEQ multiplex PCR, the TCRdb table keeps only in-frame clones and is missing some. The sample holds a few hundred thousand clones, roughly 87% seen once. The chain links TRBV7-6 to TRBJ1-1; D uncertain. Sequencing used PBMCs or T cells enriched from blood (not recorded which). This TCR was sampled from a woman between 25 and 40 years old who had recovered from COVID-19. CDR3 nucleotides: TGTGCCAGCAGCTTTCAGGTAGGCACTGAAGCTTTCTTT. Protein product: CASSFQVGTEAFF.